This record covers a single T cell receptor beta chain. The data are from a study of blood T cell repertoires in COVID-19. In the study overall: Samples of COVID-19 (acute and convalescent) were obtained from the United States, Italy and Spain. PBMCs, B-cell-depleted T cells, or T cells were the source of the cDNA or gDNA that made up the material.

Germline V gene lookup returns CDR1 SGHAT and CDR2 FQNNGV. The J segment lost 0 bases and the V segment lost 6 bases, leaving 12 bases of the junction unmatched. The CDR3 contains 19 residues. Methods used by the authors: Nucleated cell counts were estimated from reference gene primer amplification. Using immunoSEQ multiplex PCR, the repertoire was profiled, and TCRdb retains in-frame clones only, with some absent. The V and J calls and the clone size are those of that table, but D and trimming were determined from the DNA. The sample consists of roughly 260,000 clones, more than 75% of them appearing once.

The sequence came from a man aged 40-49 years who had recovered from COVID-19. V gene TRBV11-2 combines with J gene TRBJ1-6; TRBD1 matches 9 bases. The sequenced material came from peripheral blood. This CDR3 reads CASSKGTGIPSSYNSPLHF. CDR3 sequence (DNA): TGTGCCAGCAGTAAAGGGACAGGGATTCCCAGCTCCTATAATTCACCCCTCCACTTT.